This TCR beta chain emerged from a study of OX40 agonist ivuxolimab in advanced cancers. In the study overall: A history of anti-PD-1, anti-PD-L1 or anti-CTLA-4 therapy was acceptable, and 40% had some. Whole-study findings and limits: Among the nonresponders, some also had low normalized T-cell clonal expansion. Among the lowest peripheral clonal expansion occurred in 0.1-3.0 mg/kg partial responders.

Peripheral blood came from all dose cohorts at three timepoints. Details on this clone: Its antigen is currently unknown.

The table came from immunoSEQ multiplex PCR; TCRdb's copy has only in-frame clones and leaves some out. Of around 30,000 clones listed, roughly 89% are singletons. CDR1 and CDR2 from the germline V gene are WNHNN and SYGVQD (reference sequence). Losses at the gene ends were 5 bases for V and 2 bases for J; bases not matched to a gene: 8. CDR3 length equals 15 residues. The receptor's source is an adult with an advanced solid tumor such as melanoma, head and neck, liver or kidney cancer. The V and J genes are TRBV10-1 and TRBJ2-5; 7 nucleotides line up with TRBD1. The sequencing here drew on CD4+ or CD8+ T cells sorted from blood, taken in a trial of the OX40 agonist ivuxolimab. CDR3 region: CASSTDRVGQETQYF. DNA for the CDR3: TGCGCCAGCAGTACAGACAGGGTGGGACAAGAGACCCAGTACTTC.